This T cell receptor beta chain is drawn from a study of vaccination effects on CD4 cells after COVID-19. Sequencing used immunoSEQ multiplex PCR; TCRdb keeps in-frame clones, though not all of them. The sample gives around 83,000 clones, around 74% of which show up once; 1.5% to 2% is in the top ten. Pools of viral peptides were used by the ViraFEST assay to expand antigen-specific CD4+ T cells ahead of sequencing. A roughly 10-day culture period preceded the isolation of CD4+ T cells. Cultures got half-medium changes with IL-2 on days 3 and 7. Germline assignment: CDR1 LNHDA and CDR2 SQIVND (reference sequence). This CDR3 spans 15 amino acids. V was clipped by 3 bases and J by 0 bases, with 9 bases between them. About this clone itself: Its specificity is not known.

The sequencing used CD4+ T cells from PBMCs cultured with HCoV-229E spike peptides, collected before COVID-19 vaccination. The TCR comes from a human donor who received a COVID-19 vaccine. The V and J genes are TRBV19 and TRBJ1-5; a possible D gene is TRBD1 (6 bases). This CDR3 is CASSIRGDSNQPQHF. CDR3 sequence (DNA): TGTGCCAGTAGTATCAGGGGAGATAGCAATCAGCCCCAGCATTTT.